Reported below is one TCR beta chain. Trimming shortened V by 4 bases and J by 4 bases, and 5 bases separated the two germline ends. Looked up from germline, CDR1 is SGHTA and CDR2 is FQGNSA. The length of the CDR3 is 11 residues. The record originates from a study of blood T cell repertoires in COVID-19. Measured with immunoSEQ multiplex PCR; TCRdb has only the in-frame clones, and not every one. This table holds over 100,000 clones, around 88% found once. This sequence was found in a man aged 45 to 65 with acute or convalescent COVID-19. The rearrangement uses TRBV7-2 and TRBJ2-7; D is unresolved. Sequenced sample: peripheral blood. The CDR3 sequence: CASSSRYEQYF. CDR3 DNA: TGTGCCAGCAGCTCCAGATACGAGCAGTACTTC. Using reference TRBV7-2 and TRBJ2-7 for the parts outside the CDR3, the full variable domain is GAGVSQSPSNKVTEKGKDVELRCDPISGHTALYWYRQSLGQGLEFLIYFQGNSAPDKSGLPSDRFSAERTGGSVSTLTIQRTQQEDSAVYLCASSSRYEQYFGPGTRLTVT.